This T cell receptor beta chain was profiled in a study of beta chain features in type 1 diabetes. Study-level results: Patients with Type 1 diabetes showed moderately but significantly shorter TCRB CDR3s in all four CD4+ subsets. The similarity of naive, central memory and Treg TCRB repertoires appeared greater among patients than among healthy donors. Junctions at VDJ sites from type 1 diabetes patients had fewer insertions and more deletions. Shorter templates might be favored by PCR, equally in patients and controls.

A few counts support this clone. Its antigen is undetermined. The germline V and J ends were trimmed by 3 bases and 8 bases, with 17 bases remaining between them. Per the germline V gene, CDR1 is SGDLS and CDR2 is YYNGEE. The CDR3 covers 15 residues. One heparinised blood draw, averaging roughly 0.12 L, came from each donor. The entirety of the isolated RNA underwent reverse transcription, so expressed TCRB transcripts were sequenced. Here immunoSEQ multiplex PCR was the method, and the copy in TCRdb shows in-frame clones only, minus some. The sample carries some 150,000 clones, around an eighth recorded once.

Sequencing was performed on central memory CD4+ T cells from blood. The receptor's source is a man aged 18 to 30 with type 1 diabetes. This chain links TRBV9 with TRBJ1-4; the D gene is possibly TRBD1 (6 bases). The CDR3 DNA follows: TGTGCCAGCAGCGCACGGACAGAATGGCGCGAAAAACTGTTTTTT. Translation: CASSARTEWREKLFF.